Shown below are 21 T cell receptor beta chains from a single sample sequenced in a study of cytomegalovirus exposure and HLA in healthy donors. The PCR made use of 60 Vbeta and 13 Jbeta primers. The protocol was immunoSEQ multiplex PCR, while the TCRdb copy is restricted to in-frame clones and leaves out a portion. The top ten hold 1.4% to 1.5% of the sample, which has 150,000 to 200,000 clones, about 64% seen once. The specimen sequenced was PBMCs. All receptors come from a man aged 50 to 60 in good health and CMV-seronegative.

In the case of this clone: This clone may be a read error of a much larger clone one base away. V and J are TRBV11-2 and TRBJ1-2; D perhaps matches TRBD1 (6 bases). Trimming left V 3 bases short and J 3 bases short, with 8 bases between. There are 13 residues in the CDR3. Germline loops: CDR1 SGHAT, CDR2 FQNNGV. CDR3 in amino acids: CASSFTGYYGYTF. The CDR3 bases are TGTGCCAGCAGCTTTACAGGGTACTATGGCTACACCTTC.

This clone has just a few counts. The V gene is TRBV7-9, the J gene TRBJ1-2, with 8 bases aligning to TRBD1. Germline CDR1 reads SEHNR; CDR2 reads FQNEAQ (reference sequence). The CDR3 totals 13 residues. V shed 5 bases and J 8 bases; nucleotides not matched to a gene: 7. The CDR3 DNA follows: TGTGCCAGCAGCCCCGCGACAGGGGAAGGCTACACCTTC. Amino acids: CASSPATGEGYTF.

The CDR3 region has the DNA TGTGCCAGCAGTTCCCCCGGGACTAGCGGGAGTACAGATACGCAGTATTTT. Translating gives CASSSPGTSGSTDTQYF. V is TRBV28 and J is TRBJ2-3; 14 bases match TRBD2. Trimming cost V 4 bases and J 3 bases; bases outside gene matches: 6. The germline V gene has CDR1 MDHEN and CDR2 SYDVKM. The CDR3 has 17 residues.

The CDR3 DNA reads as TGTGCCAGCAGCGGGCGGGGAGGGGCTAACTACGCTTTCTTT. Translating it yields CASSGRGGANYAFF. This chain uses TRBV9 with TRBJ1-1, with TRBD1 as a possible D gene (5 bases). CDR1 and CDR2 (germline): SGDLS, YYNGEE. V gave up 3 bases and J gave up 11 bases, with 20 bases separating them. The CDR3 length is 14 residues.

The CDR3 spells CASSRLGGRGDTQYF. CDR3 DNA sequence: TGTGCCAGCAGCCGACTGGGAGGCCGTGGGGATACGCAGTATTTT. The J gene is TRBJ2-3, the V gene TRBV27; TRBD2 is a possible D gene (6 bases). The CDR3 runs 15 residues. From germline, CDR1 is MNHEY and CDR2 SMNVEV (reference sequence). V was clipped by 6 bases and J by 6 bases, with 19 bases between them.

The V call is TRBV28, the J call TRBJ2-7; D not resolved. V lost 8 bases and J lost 1, with 21 bases in between. From germline, CDR1 is MDHEN and CDR2 SYDVKM. The CDR3 length is 16 residues. CDR3 loop: CASSLLTLTPSYEQYF. The DNA for the CDR3 is TGTGCCAGCTCACTGCTGACTCTCACCCCTTCCTACGAGCAGTACTTC.

For this clone: The junction differs from germline at one of its ends, possibly a read error. This chain uses TRBV7-2 with TRBJ1-2; 7 bases are a match to TRBD1. The CDR3 has 14 amino acids. Looked up from germline, CDR1 is SGHTA and CDR2 is FQGNSA. The CDR3 DNA reads TGTGCCAGCAGTTTAGAGGGACAGACCTATGGCTACACCTTC. It yields the protein CASSLEGQTYGYTF.

The rearrangement joins TRBV25-1 to TRBJ2-7; 8 bases are shared with TRBD1. Per the germline V gene, CDR1 is MGHDK and CDR2 is SYGVNS. There are 15 residues in the CDR3. J was trimmed by 6 bases and V by 5 bases; bases with no gene match: 12. The CDR3 sequence is CASSLPGGQGAEQYF. The CDR3 DNA follows: TGTGCCAGCAGTTTACCCGGGGGCCAGGGGGCCGAGCAGTACTTC.

The V gene is TRBV2, the J gene TRBJ2-1; D possibly corresponds to TRBD1 (6 bases). Germline V CDR1 and CDR2: SNHLY, FYNNEI. V was shortened by 4 bases and J by 1 base, with 8 bases between the two germline ends. This CDR3 has 14 residues. The CDR3 bases are TGTGCCAGCAGTGGAGGACAGTCCTACAATGAGCAGTTCTTC. Amino acids: CASSGGQSYNEQFF.

The gene calls are TRBV9 and TRBJ1-6; perhaps TRBD1 as D (5 bases). In germline, CDR1 is SGDLS, CDR2 YYNGEE. Trimming removed 1 base from V and 8 bases from J, with 10 bases in between. The CDR3 totals 14 residues. The CDR3 DNA reads as TGTGCCAGCAGCGTAAGGGGTGCGGATTCACCCCTCCACTTT. As protein: CASSVRGADSPLHF.

The chain couples TRBV27 to TRBJ1-6; TRBD1 aligns across 7 bases. J gave up 5 bases and V 5 bases, and 6 bases lay outside the gene matches. The CDR3 consists of 15 residues. Germline V CDR1 and CDR2: MNHEY, SMNVEV (reference sequence). CDR3 coding DNA: TGTGCCAGCAGTCCCCCCGACAGGGATAATTCACCCCTCCACTTT. Its translation: CASSPPDRDNSPLHF.

Details on this clone: Other DNA sequences in the sample encode the same CDR3. The V call is TRBV7-9, the J call TRBJ1-4; possible D gene TRBD1, 6 bases. Germline values: CDR1 SEHNR, CDR2 FQNEAQ (reference sequence). CDR3 size: 15 residues. Between the trimmed V and J ends, which lost 1 base and 4 bases, there was a span of 10 bases. CDR3 sequence (DNA): TGTGCCAGCAGCTTAGAAGGCAGGGGTAATGAAAAACTGTTTTTT. This sequence encodes CASSLEGRGNEKLFF.

This chain joins TRBV18 and TRBJ2-3; D may be TRBD1 (5 bases). V was clipped by 2 bases and J by 6 bases, with 15 bases between them. The CDR3 runs 15 residues. Germline V CDR1 and CDR2: KGHSH, LQKENI. The CDR3 DNA is TGTGCCAGCTCACCAACAGGACCAAGGTTTGATACGCAGTATTTT. Its translation is CASSPTGPRFDTQYF.

The chain recombines TRBV4-1 with TRBJ1-5; D is perhaps TRBD1 (6 bases). Deletions cut 1 base from V and 2 bases from J, with 12 bases between. Per the germline V gene, CDR1 is MGHRA and CDR2 is YSYEKL. The CDR3 runs 16 residues. This CDR3 reads CASSQVYREGNQPQHF. DNA of the CDR3: TGCGCCAGCAGCCAAGTTTACAGGGAAGGCAATCAGCCCCAGCATTTT.

This clone has a handful of counts. The chain carries TRBV5-6 and TRBJ2-1, with a tentative D call TRBD2 (5 bases). The germline V gene encodes CDR1 SGHDT and CDR2 YYEEEE. Trimming pared 4 bases from V and 2 bases from J, leaving 16 bases between. The CDR3 extends over 16 amino acids. The CDR3 spells CASSPGIALTYNEQFF. CDR3 coding DNA: TGTGCCAGCAGCCCCGGGATAGCCCTTACCTACAATGAGCAGTTCTTC.

V and J are TRBV11-1 and TRBJ1-4, with 7 bases aligning to TRBD1. This CDR3 comprises 15 residues. The V segment lost 4 bases and the J segment 5 bases; nucleotides outside the gene matches: 7. CDR1 is SGHAT and CDR2 is FQDESV in the germline V gene (reference sequence). This CDR3 reads CASSWGQRTNEKLFF. The CDR3 DNA follows: TGTGCCAGCAGCTGGGGACAGCGTACAAATGAAAAACTGTTTTTT.

The CDR3 spells CASSVRVGERGYTGELFF. The CDR3 nucleotides are TGTGCCAGCAGCGTTAGGGTGGGAGAACGGGGATACACCGGGGAGCTGTTTTTT. The chain combines TRBV7-2 with TRBJ2-2; possible D gene TRBD2, 5 bases. V was pared by 5 bases and J by 3 bases, with 22 bases between. The CDR3 consists of 18 residues. CDR1 and CDR2 from the germline V gene are SGHTA and FQGNSA.

The gene calls are TRBV6-5 and TRBJ2-7, with 12 bases identical to TRBD1. This CDR3 is 15 amino acids long. Unmatched junction bases numbered 8, after V lost 7 bases and J lost 4 bases. Germline V gene lookup returns CDR1 MNHEY and CDR2 SVGAGI. The CDR3 protein is CASTQGGQGAYEQYF. CDR3 in DNA: TGTGCCAGCACCCAGGGGGGACAGGGGGCTTACGAGCAGTACTTC.

The chain couples TRBV5-4 to TRBJ2-5; 9 bases are a match to TRBD1. V gave up 4 bases and J gave up 5 bases; unmatched junction bases: 12. There are 16 residues in the CDR3. Germline V gene lookup returns CDR1 SGHNT and CDR2 YYREEE (reference sequence). The DNA for the CDR3 is TGTGCCAGCAGCACGCGGGACAGGGTTTTGAGGGAGACCCAGTACTTC. Translating it yields CASSTRDRVLRETQYF.

DNA for the CDR3: TGTGCCAGCAGTTACTACGACAGTAACTATGGCTACACCTTC. The encoded protein is CASSYYDSNYGYTF. The chain uses TRBV6-5 and TRBJ1-2, with D possibly being TRBD1 (5 bases). The germline V gene has CDR1 MNHEY and CDR2 SVGAGI. CDR3 length equals 14 residues. V was pared by 1 base and J by 1 base, with 7 bases between.

The rearrangement uses TRBV19 and TRBJ2-7; possibly TRBD2 for D (5 bases). The CDR3 has 16 amino acids. Germline lookup yields CDR1 LNHDA and CDR2 SQIVND (reference sequence). V lost 1 base and J 7 bases, leaving 20 bases between the germline ends. CDR3 region: CASSIGGSRELGEQYF. The CDR3 nucleotides read TGTGCCAGTAGTATAGGAGGGTCAAGGGAGCTGGGGGAGCAGTACTTC.